Listed here are 22 T cell receptor beta chains from one sample, sequenced in a study of read filtering for tumor transcriptome and immune sequencing. Molecular barcoded adaptors covering alpha/delta and beta/gamma chains were used on roughly 400 ng RNA. TCRdb fed the reads into MiXCR, producing one record per CDR3 protein. The profile shows about 40,000 distinct CDR3 sequences, around 11% of them singletons. Sequencing used a population of CD138-negative cells sorted from bone marrow. The receptors originated from a donor at least 40 years old with multiple myeloma.

The sample holds many counts of this clonotype. The chain uses TRBV7-9 and TRBJ2-2; D is perhaps TRBD2 (5 bases). Looked up from germline, CDR1 is SEHNR and CDR2 is FQNEAQ (reference sequence). The length of the CDR3 is 12 residues. Between the trimmed V and J ends, which lost 4 bases and 9 bases, there was a span of 9 bases. DNA of the CDR3: TGTGCCAGCAGCTCAGAGGGTTGGGAGCTGTTTTTT. Its protein product is CASSSEGWELFF.

The table lists this clonotype with many counts. The chain has TRBV3-1 and TRBJ1-5, with D perhaps TRBD1 (5 bases). Germline V CDR1 and CDR2: LGHDT, YNNKEL (reference sequence). The V gene lost 1 base and the J gene lost 2 bases, with 9 bases spanning the gap. This CDR3 is 15 amino acids long. CDR3 residues: CASSQGGSGNQPQHF. For the CDR3, the DNA is TGTGCCAGCAGCCAAGGGGGCTCGGGCAATCAGCCCCAGCATTTT.

Ten or more counts support this clonotype. The chain is built from TRBV3-1 and TRBJ2-1, with 8 bases aligning to TRBD2. Germline loops: CDR1 LGHDT, CDR2 YNNKEL (reference sequence). The CDR3 totals 16 residues. The J segment lost 4 bases and the V segment lost 4 bases, leaving 9 bases of the junction unmatched. In DNA form, the CDR3 reads TGTGCCAGCAGCCCCGGAGGAGCGGGGGTGTACAATGAGCAGTTCTTC. It codes for CASSPGGAGVYNEQFF.

This clonotype was seen many times. This chain joins TRBV29-1 and TRBJ2-3; D gene unclear. Germline CDR1 and CDR2: SQVTM and ANQGSEA. The CDR3 is 11 residues long. The germline V and J ends were trimmed by 7 bases and 0 bases, with 5 bases remaining between them. The CDR3 bases are TGCAGCGCTAAGAGCACAGATACGCAGTATTTT. This gives the protein CSAKSTDTQYF.

This clonotype was counted many times. The chain combines TRBV7-2 with TRBJ2-2; D unresolved. The CDR3 runs to 16 residues. V shed 6 bases and J shed 4 bases, with 18 bases lying between them. CDR1 SGHTA and CDR2 FQGNSA come from the germline V gene. CDR3 in DNA: TGTGCCAGCAGTTCGCAGTCGACCGCACCCACCGGGGAGCTGTTTTTT. As protein: CASSSQSTAPTGELFF.

In this sample, this clonotype turned up many times. The chain links TRBV14 to TRBJ2-7; TRBD2 agrees at 11 bases. Germline loops: CDR1 SGHDN, CDR2 FVKESK. The CDR3 covers 14 residues. V was pared by 4 bases and J by 2 bases, with 1 base of the junction left unmatched. Here the CDR3 reads CASSRSGGAYEQYF. CDR3 in DNA: TGTGCCAGCAGCCGTAGCGGGGGGGCCTACGAGCAGTACTTC.

This clonotype was counted ten times or more. This sequence joins TRBV20-1 and TRBJ2-1; D is ambiguous. The V gene lost 3 bases and the J gene lost 0 bases, with 9 bases spanning the gap. This CDR3 contains 14 residues. The germline CDR1 and CDR2 sequences are DFQATT and SNEGSKA (reference sequence). Written as DNA, the CDR3 is TGCAGTGCTAGTTCACTGAGCTCCTACAATGAGCAGTTCTTC. Translating gives CSASSLSSYNEQFF.

There are many counts of this clonotype. The chain links TRBV12-3 or TRBV12-4 to TRBJ2-3, with D possibly matching TRBD2 (6 bases). This CDR3 is built from 15 residues. V was clipped by 2 bases and J by 1 base, with 10 bases between them. Written as DNA, the CDR3 is TGTGCCAGCAGTTTAACGGGCGGGGGCACAGATACGCAGTATTTT. It encodes CASSLTGGGTDTQYF.

This clonotype was observed at least ten times. The chain joins TRBV7-2 to TRBJ2-5; possible D gene TRBD2, 6 bases. The CDR3 is 14 residues long. The germline gives CDR1 SGHTA, CDR2 FQGNSA. Trimming took 4 bases from V and 1 from J, leaving 10 bases between them. The CDR3 region is CASSSGGAQETQYF. The CDR3 DNA is TGTGCCAGCAGCTCAGGCGGGGCCCAAGAGACCCAGTACTTC.

In this sample, this clonotype turned up many times. V gene TRBV5-6 combines with J gene TRBJ2-5; D is tentatively TRBD1 or TRBD2 (5 bases each). Looked up from germline, CDR1 is SGHDT and CDR2 is YYEEEE. Trimming left V 1 base short and J 4 bases short, with 11 bases between. CDR3 length: 14 amino acids. The CDR3 nucleotides read TGTGCCAGCAGCTTGACGGGGACGGGAGAGACCCAGTACTTC. It specifies CASSLTGTGETQYF.

This clonotype showed up many times. Since a much larger clone is just one base distant, this may be a read error. The rearrangement uses TRBV7-9 and TRBJ2-2; 12 positions match TRBD1. V shed 4 bases and J 2 bases; nucleotides not matched to a gene: 2. Per germline, CDR1 SEHNR and CDR2 FQNEAQ (reference sequence). CDR3 size: 16 residues. The CDR3 sequence is CASSSGTGGNTGELFF. The CDR3 nucleotides are TGTGCCAGCAGCTCCGGGACAGGGGGCAACACCGGGGAGCTGTTTTTT.

This clonotype was seen repeatedly, ten times or more. The J gene is TRBJ2-7, the V gene TRBV5-1, with TRBD1 matching 9 bases. V was clipped by 4 bases and J by 3 bases; unmatched bases: 2. From germline, CDR1 is SGHRS and CDR2 YFSETQ. This CDR3 region has 13 residues. CDR3 sequence (DNA): TGCGCCAGCAGCCAGACAGGGGGCTACGAGCAGTACTTC. It specifies CASSQTGGYEQYF. Filled out from reference TRBV5-1 and TRBJ2-7, the complete variable domain reads KAGVTQTPRYLIKTRGQQVTLSCSPISGHRSVSWYQQTPGQGLQFLFEYFSETQRNKGNFPGRFSGRQFSNSRSEMNVSTLELGDSALYLCASSQTGGYEQYFGPGTRLTVT.

This clonotype was counted at least ten times. V gene TRBV5-1 combines with J gene TRBJ2-1; 7 positions agree with TRBD1. The V gene's germline CDR1 is SGHRS and CDR2 YFSETQ. The CDR3 contains 14 residues. The ends lost 4 bases at V and 7 bases at J; junction bases unmatched: 8. The CDR3, as DNA: TGCGCCAGCAGCCCCTGGACAGGAGAAAATGAGCAGTTCTTC. This gives the protein CASSPWTGENEQFF.

The chain links TRBV4-1 to TRBJ2-5, with D unresolved. This CDR3 has 15 amino acids. CDR1 MGHRA and CDR2 YSYEKL come from the germline V gene. Trimming cost V 4 bases and J 3 bases, with 15 bases left between them. As DNA, the CDR3 is TGCGCCAGCAGCCCCGGTCCGCTGGTAAAAGAGACCCAGTACTTC. Its protein product is CASSPGPLVKETQYF.

This clonotype was counted many times. The rearrangement links TRBV18 to TRBJ2-6; the D call may be TRBD1 or TRBD2 (6 bases each). The CDR3 covers 16 residues. V was pared by 2 bases and J by 4 bases, with 12 bases between. Looked up from germline, CDR1 is KGHSH and CDR2 is LQKENI. The CDR3 DNA reads as TGTGCCAGCTCACCATGGGGGGCGCTCGGGGCCAACGTCCTGACTTTC. As protein: CASSPWGALGANVLTF.

This clonotype was counted only a few times. The rearrangement links TRBV5-1 to TRBJ1-2; possibly TRBD1 for D (5 bases). Trimming removed 1 base from V and 8 bases from J, with 24 bases in between. The CDR3 runs 17 residues. The V gene's germline CDR1 is SGHRS and CDR2 YFSETQ. CDR3 DNA sequence: TGCGCCAGCAGCTTGTCCCCGACAGCCATGGGGACTGGAGGCTACACCTTC. Protein: CASSLSPTAMGTGGYTF.

This clonotype has a count of ten or more. A junction end diverges from the germline sequence, so it may reflect a read error. V gene TRBV24-1 combines with J gene TRBJ2-3; 10 bases agree with TRBD1. Germline CDR1 KGHDR, CDR2 SFDVKD. This CDR3 is built from 15 residues. In DNA form, the CDR3 reads TGTGCCACCGGTGACCGGGACAGGGGCCCAGATACGCAGTATTTT. The encoded protein is CATGDRDRGPDTQYF.

This clonotype was observed many times. V is TRBV20-1 and J is TRBJ2-7; TRBD1 might be the D (5 bases). Germline values: CDR1 DFQATT, CDR2 SNEGSKA (reference sequence). The germline V and J ends were trimmed by 5 bases and 6 bases, with 14 bases remaining between them. The CDR3 length is 12 residues. CDR3 loop: CSAPDGRGEQYF. DNA of the CDR3: TGCAGTGCTCCCGATGGTAGGGGCGAGCAGTACTTC.

This clonotype was seen at least ten times. The gene calls are TRBV12-3 or TRBV12-4 and TRBJ2-1, with 7 bases fitting TRBD2. The CDR3 sequence is 14 residues long. V was pared by 5 bases and J by 5 bases, with 6 bases of the junction left unmatched. The DNA of the CDR3 is TGTGCCAGCAGTGAGACGGGGGGTCACAATGAGCAGTTCTTC. The encoded protein is CASSETGGHNEQFF.

This clonotype was observed at least ten times. The chain recombines TRBV2 with TRBJ1-5, with D unclear. Per the germline V gene, CDR1 is SNHLY and CDR2 is FYNNEI. This CDR3 is 12 amino acids long. The germline V and J ends were trimmed by 4 bases and 5 bases, with 6 bases remaining between them. In DNA, the CDR3 is TGTGCCAGCAGTGGGTTTGATCAGCCCCAGCATTTT. Protein sequence: CASSGFDQPQHF.

This clonotype was found many times. The chain uses TRBV10-3 and TRBJ2-3; perhaps D is TRBD1 or TRBD2 (5 bases each). CDR1 and CDR2 (germline): ENHRY, SYGVKD. The V and J ends lost 8 bases and 2 bases respectively, with 14 bases between them. This CDR3 spans 14 amino acids. In DNA, the CDR3 is TGTGCCATCCGGGGCGGGCCTTACACAGATACGCAGTATTTT. It specifies CAIRGGPYTDTQYF.

This clonotype was seen repeatedly, ten times or more. For the CDR3, the DNA is TGTGCCAGCAACCCAGGAGTGAACACTGAAGCTTTCTTT. Its translation is CASNPGVNTEAFF. The genes are TRBV7-9 and TRBJ1-1; no clear D gene. The CDR3 spans 13 residues. CDR1 SEHNR and CDR2 FQNEAQ come from the germline V gene (reference sequence). Deletions cut 7 bases from V and 0 bases from J, with 9 bases between.